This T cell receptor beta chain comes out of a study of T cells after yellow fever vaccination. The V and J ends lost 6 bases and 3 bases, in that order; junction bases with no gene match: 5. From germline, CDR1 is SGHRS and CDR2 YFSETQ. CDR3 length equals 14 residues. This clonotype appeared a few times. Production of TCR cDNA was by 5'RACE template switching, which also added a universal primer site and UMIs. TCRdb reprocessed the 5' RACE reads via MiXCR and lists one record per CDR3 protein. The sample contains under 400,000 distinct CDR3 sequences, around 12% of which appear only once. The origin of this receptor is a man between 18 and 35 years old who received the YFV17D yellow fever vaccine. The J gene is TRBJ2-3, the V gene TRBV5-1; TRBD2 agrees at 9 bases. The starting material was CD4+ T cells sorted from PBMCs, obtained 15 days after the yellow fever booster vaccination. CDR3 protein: CASKRLAGTDTQYF. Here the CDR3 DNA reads TGCGCCAGCAAGCGTCTAGCGGGGACAGATACGCAGTATTTT.